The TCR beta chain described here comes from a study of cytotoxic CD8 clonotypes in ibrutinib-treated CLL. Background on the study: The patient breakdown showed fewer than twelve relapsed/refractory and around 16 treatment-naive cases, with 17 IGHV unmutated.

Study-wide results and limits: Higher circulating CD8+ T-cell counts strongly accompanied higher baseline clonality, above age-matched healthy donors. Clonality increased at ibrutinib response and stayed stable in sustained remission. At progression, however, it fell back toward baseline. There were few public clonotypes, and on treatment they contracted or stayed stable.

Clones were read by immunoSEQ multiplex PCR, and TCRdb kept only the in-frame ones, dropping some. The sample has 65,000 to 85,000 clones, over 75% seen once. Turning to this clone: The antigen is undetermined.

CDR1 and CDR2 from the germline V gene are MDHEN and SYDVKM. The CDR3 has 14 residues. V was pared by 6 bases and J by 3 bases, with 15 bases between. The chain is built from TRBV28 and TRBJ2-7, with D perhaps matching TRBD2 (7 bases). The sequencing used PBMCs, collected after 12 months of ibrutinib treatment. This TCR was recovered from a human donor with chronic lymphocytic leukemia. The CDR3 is CASSPLGGGYEQYF. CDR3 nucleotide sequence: TGTGCCAGCAGCCCTTTAGGGGGGGGCTACGAGCAGTACTTC.